Listed below are T cell receptor beta chains from one sample, sequenced in a study of T cell responses to AZD1222 COVID-19 vaccine. Measured with immunoSEQ multiplex PCR; TCRdb has only the in-frame clones, and not every one. The data contain roughly 120,000 clones, 85% to 95% of them singletons. The sample consisted of peripheral blood, taken on day 0 of AZD1222 vaccination. All receptors derive from an adult in good health. Each CDR3 is given with its conserved first and last residue. The D gene is left open where the match is weak. Not every row has a clone size; where given, it reads once, few, many or a size class.

clone size,J gene,V gene,D gene,CDR3 DNA,CDR3 protein
-,TRBJ2-7,TRBV5-1,-,TGCGCCAGCAGCAACGAACCCTACGAGCAGTACTTC,CASSNEPYEQYF
-,TRBJ1-4,TRBV7-9,-,TGTGCCAGCAGCTTCTTACAGGGCCAATGGGCTAATGAAAAACTGTTTTTT,CASSFLQGQWANEKLFF
-,TRBJ2-5,TRBV4-1,TRBD2,TGCGCCAGCAGTCACACTCTAGCGGGACAAGAGACCCAGTACTTC,CASSHTLAGQETQYF
-,TRBJ2-1,TRBV19,TRBD2,TGTGCCAGTAGTTCCGGACTAGCCGCATCCTACAATGAGCAGTTCTTC,CASSSGLAASYNEQFF
once,TRBJ2-7,TRBV11-2,TRBD2,TGTGCCAGCAGCCCAGTTAGCGGGAGTAACGAGCAGTACTTC,CASSPVSGSNEQYF
-,TRBJ2-7,TRBV28,-,TGTGCCAGCAGTCTCTCTCTCGGGCGCAACGAGCAGTACTTC,CASSLSLGRNEQYF
-,TRBJ2-2,TRBV18,-,TGTGCCAGCTCAATTAAGGGAGACACCGGGGAGCTGTTTTTT,CASSIKGDTGELFF
-,TRBJ1-2,TRBV5-1,-,TGCGCCAGCAGCCCGTTGGGGTATGGCTACACCTTC,CASSPLGYGYTF
-,TRBJ2-1,TRBV5-4,TRBD2,TGTGCCAGCAGCCTGACTAGCGATTACAATGAGCAGTTCTTC,CASSLTSDYNEQFF
-,TRBJ1-1,TRBV4-1,TRBD1,TGCGCCAGCAGCCTCTTTGGACAGGCTGAAAGTGAAGCTTTCTTT,CASSLFGQAESEAFF
-,TRBJ2-3,TRBV7-9,-,TGTGCCAGCAGCTTCGGCCAGGGGCCTACAGATACGCAGTATTTT,CASSFGQGPTDTQYF
-,TRBJ1-1,TRBV6-4,-,TGTGCCAGCAGTCTACAGGGCTCCCACACTGAAGCTTTCTTT,CASSLQGSHTEAFF
-,TRBJ2-7,TRBV10-3,-,TGTGCCATCAGTGGGGGCAGGGAGGTCTACGAGCAGTACTTC,CAISGGREVYEQYF
-,TRBJ2-7,TRBV19,-,TGTGCCAGTAGTATGGGGCCGGCACTCGGCTACGAGCAGTACTTC,CASSMGPALGYEQYF
-,TRBJ2-7,TRBV2,TRBD2,TGTGCCAGCAGTCCTGGACTAGCGGGAGTACGGGAGCAGTACTTC,CASSPGLAGVREQYF
-,TRBJ1-1,TRBV7-9,TRBD1,TGTGCCAGCAGCGAATCGACAGGGGCAAAGACTGAAGCTTTCTTT,CASSESTGAKTEAFF
few,TRBJ2-7,TRBV6-1,TRBD1,TGTGCCAGCAGTGAATGGACAGGGGACCCCTACGAGCAGTACTTC,CASSEWTGDPYEQYF
-,TRBJ2-5,TRBV5-4,-,TGTGCCAGCAGCTTGGGGGGGCTAAAAGAGACCCAGTACTTC,CASSLGGLKETQYF
-,TRBJ1-2,TRBV27,-,TGTGCCAGCAGTTTTGCCGGTAATGGTGGCTACACCTTC,CASSFAGNGGYTF
-,TRBJ2-7,TRBV6-4,TRBD2,TGTGCCAGCAGTGACCCACCCCTAGCGGGACTTTACTACGAGCAGTACTTC,CASSDPPLAGLYYEQYF
-,TRBJ1-2,TRBV5-6,-,TGTGCCAGCAGCTTGGCCTCCGGAAGTATCCATGGCTACACCTTC,CASSLASGSIHGYTF
once,TRBJ2-1,TRBV2,-,TGTGCCAGCAGTGAAGGACCGACGGGCTCCTACAATGAGCAGTTCTTC,CASSEGPTGSYNEQFF
-,TRBJ2-3,TRBV7-9,-,TGTGCCAGCAGCTTAGTTAGCGACACAGATACGCAGTATTTT,CASSLVSDTDTQYF
once,TRBJ1-4,TRBV25-1,TRBD1,TGTGCCAGCAGTGGACGGACAGGGATAGGTGAAAAACTGTTTTTT,CASSGRTGIGEKLFF
-,TRBJ1-5,TRBV6-5,-,TGTGCCAGCAGTTGCCTCCCGCGCTATAGCAATCAGCCCCAGCATTTT,CASSCLPRYSNQPQHF
once,TRBJ2-7,TRBV11-2,-,TGTGCCAGCAGCCGTGATTTCTACGAGCAGTACTTC,CASSRDFYEQYF
-,TRBJ1-2,TRBV27,-,TGTGCCAGCAGTTTTTTCAGGGTCTACTCGGACTATGGCTACACCTTC,CASSFFRVYSDYGYTF
-,TRBJ1-1,TRBV27,-,TGTGCCAGCAGTTTCTCGTCGGTTGGGGGTAACACTGAAGCTTTCTTT,CASSFSSVGGNTEAFF
-,TRBJ2-4,TRBV6-5,TRBD1,TGTGCCAGCACGCCACGGACAGGGGGTCACATTCAGTACTTC,CASTPRTGGHIQYF
-,TRBJ2-5,TRBV12-5,-,TGTGCTAGTGGGAAAGCCGGGGCGGAGACCCAGTACTTC,CASGKAGAETQYF
-,TRBJ2-3,TRBV7-9,-,TGTGCCAGCAGCTCCCCCCAAGGGTTGGATACGCAGTATTTT,CASSSPQGLDTQYF
-,TRBJ2-7,TRBV12-3/TRBV12-4,-,TGTGCCAGCAGTTTAGGGGGAGTCTACGAGCAGTACTTC,CASSLGGVYEQYF
-,TRBJ2-5,TRBV7-9,-,TGTGCCAGCAGCTTAGGAACAGGGGCGGGGGAGACCCAGTACTTC,CASSLGTGAGETQYF
-,TRBJ2-2,TRBV5-1,-,TGCGCCAGCATGGCGGGTTCGAACACCGGGGAGCTGTTTTTT,CASMAGSNTGELFF
-,TRBJ2-7,TRBV21-1,-,TGTGCCAGCAGCAAAGTAATTTTAGTTAAGGGGGGGCAGTTCGCCTACGAGCAGTACTTC,CASSKVILVKGGQFAYEQYF
-,TRBJ2-7,TRBV6-1,TRBD1,TGTGCCAGCAGTGGCGGACAGGGGCTTGAGCAGTACTTC,CASSGGQGLEQYF
once,TRBJ1-5,TRBV4-1,-,TGCGCCAGCAGCCAAGATGGGGGGGGCGGTCGGGATCAGCCCCAGCATTTT,CASSQDGGGGRDQPQHF
-,TRBJ2-1,TRBV5-1,TRBD2,TGCGCCAGCAGAGCGGGACGGGGGGTGGACAATGAGCAGTTCTTC,CASRAGRGVDNEQFF